This TCR beta chain was retrieved from a study of blood T cell repertoires in COVID-19. This table comes from immunoSEQ multiplex PCR, and its TCRdb copy is limited to in-frame clones, with some not included. The repertoire holds around 200,000 clones, with over 80% as singletons. The germline V gene has CDR1 KGHSH and CDR2 LQKENI. The V gene lost 0 bases and the J gene lost 8 bases, with 13 bases spanning the gap. This CDR3 region has 14 residues. The sample taken for sequencing was peripheral blood. The chain recombines TRBV18 with TRBJ1-2; D uncertain. This TCR was recovered from a woman in her forties with acute or convalescent COVID-19. CDR3 in amino acids: CASSPPYGGVGYTF. CDR3 nucleotides: TGTGCCAGCTCACCACCATACGGAGGCGTCGGCTACACCTTC.